These 29 T cell receptor beta chains share one sample of origin, sequenced in a study of breast tumors, draining lymph nodes, adjacent tissues. TCRdb re-called the multiplex PCR reads through MiXCR, storing one row per CDR3 protein. The sample includes about 180,000 distinct CDR3 sequences, around a third of them seen just once. Samples came from axillary lymph nodes draining the breast cancer. Sample: axillary lymph node tissue. These receptors originate from a female donor with breast cancer. Some clones in this sample may be carry-over from other donors' samples.

This clonotype was counted at least ten times. The chain links TRBV20-1 to TRBJ1-4; TRBD1 might be the D (5 bases). The germline V and J ends were trimmed by 1 base and 8 bases, with 14 bases remaining between them. There are 14 residues in the CDR3. Germline V gene sequence: CDR1 DFQATT, CDR2 SNEGSKA (reference sequence). The CDR3 bases are TGCAGTGCTAGAGTCGCAGGGAGTAACGAAAAACTGTTTTTT. Amino acid sequence: CSARVAGSNEKLFF.

This clonotype was observed many times. The rearrangement uses TRBV19 and TRBJ2-7, with a weak D call TRBD1 (6 bases). The CDR3 sequence is 11 residues long. V shed 10 bases and J shed 6 bases, with 13 bases lying between them. Germline V gene lookup returns CDR1 LNHDA and CDR2 SQIVND (reference sequence). As DNA, the CDR3 is TGTGCCACGGAGGCAGGGGCCGAGCAGTACTTC. Translation: CATEAGAEQYF.

Comment on this clonotype: A single base separates this from a much larger clone, so it may be a read error. This sequence joins TRBV11-3 and TRBJ1-2; 8 bases map to TRBD1. This CDR3 comprises 15 residues. Germline assignment: CDR1 SGHNT and CDR2 YENEEA. CDR3 loop: CANSLGGTGSYGYTF. CDR3 nucleotides: TGTGCCAACAGCTTAGGCGGGACAGGATCCTATGGCTACACCTTC.

The sample holds many counts of this clonotype. The chain has TRBV7-9 and TRBJ2-1, with D perhaps assigned TRBD1 or TRBD2 (6 bases each). V was cut by 5 bases and J by 8 bases, with 16 bases left in between. The germline V gene has CDR1 SEHNR and CDR2 FQNEAQ (reference sequence). The CDR3 sequence is 14 residues long. The CDR3 loop reads CASSLPLRGDEQFF. In DNA form, the CDR3 reads TGTGCCAGCAGCCTGCCACTAAGGGGGGATGAGCAGTTCTTC.

This clonotype was seen a handful of times. Being one base from a much bigger clone, this may be a read error. This rearrangement joins TRBV11-3 to TRBJ2-3; D call uncertain. In germline, CDR1 is SGHNT, CDR2 YENEEA. The CDR3 sequence is 11 residues long. Trimming removed 1 base at V and 15 bases at J, with 11 bases between. As DNA, the CDR3 is TGTGCCAGCAGCTTAGGCCCCCCTCCCTATTTT. It translates to CASSLGPPPYF.

This clonotype was observed once. Relative to the germline gene, one junction end is altered; a read error may explain this. The V gene is TRBV10-3, the J gene TRBJ1-1, with D unresolved. The CDR3 has 13 residues. CDR1 ENHRY and CDR2 SYGVKD come from the germline V gene. CDR3 in DNA: TGTGCCATCTCCGCATCCATGAACACTGAAGCTCTCTTT. Translated, it gives CAISASMNTEALF.

J is TRBJ2-1 and V is TRBV27; 9 bases match TRBD2. There are 15 residues in the CDR3. Germline lookup yields CDR1 MNHEY and CDR2 SMNVEV (reference sequence). V shed 4 bases, J shed 6 bases, and the junction held 7 bases outside the gene matches. In DNA, the CDR3 is TGTGCCAGCAGTTGGTTAGCGGGAGTAGGCAATGAGCAGTTCTTC. Translation: CASSWLAGVGNEQFF.

This clonotype was counted at least ten times. The chain has TRBV7-2 and TRBJ2-5; D uncertain. CDR3 length equals 14 residues. V dropped 1 base and J dropped 2 bases, with 8 bases sitting between them. Germline V gene data show CDR1 as SGHTA and CDR2 as FQGNSA. The chain's CDR3 is CASSLVASQETQYF. The CDR3 coding sequence is TGTGCCAGCAGCTTAGTAGCTTCACAAGAGACCCAGTACTTC. Supplemented by reference TRBV7-2 and TRBJ2-5, the full variable domain reads GAGVSQSPSNKVTEKGKDVELRCDPISGHTALYWYRQSLGQGLEFLIYFQGNSAPDKSGLPSDRFSAERTGGSVSTLTIQRTQQEDSAVYLCASSLVASQETQYFGPGTRLLVL.

Comment on this clonotype: This may arise from a read error, as a much more abundant clone is one base away. The chain employs TRBV5-4 and TRBJ1-4; 7 bases fit TRBD1. J gave up 8 bases and V 4 bases, and 23 bases lay outside the gene matches. CDR3 length equals 19 residues. In germline, CDR1 is SGHNT, CDR2 YYREEE (reference sequence). CDR3 in amino acids: CASSPGKGQGGPAREKLFF. CDR3 bases: TGTGCCAGCAGCCCTGGGAAGGGGCAGGGGGGACCTGCGAGGGAAAAACTGTTTTTT.

This clonotype was counted at least ten times. This rearrangement joins TRBV14 to TRBJ1-6; D is possibly TRBD1 (5 bases). V was cut by 6 bases and J by 10 bases, with 13 bases left in between. Germline assignment: CDR1 SGHDN and CDR2 FVKESK. CDR3 length equals 13 residues. The CDR3 loop is CASSLTAASPLHF. In DNA form, the CDR3 reads TGTGCCAGCAGTCTGACAGCGGCCTCACCCCTCCACTTT.

This clonotype was observed at least ten times. The chain employs TRBV7-8 and TRBJ2-2; TRBD2 aligns across 10 bases. After removal of 1 base from V and 4 bases from J, the junction contained 3 bases not matched to a gene. Germline CDR1 reads SGHVS; CDR2 reads FQNEAQ. The length of the CDR3 is 16 residues. The CDR3 here is CASSLELAGATGELFF. The CDR3 bases are TGTGCCAGCAGCTTAGAGCTAGCGGGAGCCACCGGGGAGCTGTTTTTT.

Many counts were recorded for this clonotype. This sequence joins TRBV29-1 and TRBJ2-3, with D perhaps TRBD2 (5 bases). The V gene's germline CDR1 is SQVTM and CDR2 ANQGSEA. The CDR3 consists of 16 residues. V was pared by 4 bases and J by 3 bases, with 20 bases between. Here the CDR3 DNA reads TGCAGCGTTGTCGGAGGAGCCGGTTTCGGTACAGATACGCAGTATTTT. It codes for CSVVGGAGFGTDTQYF.

Comments on this clonotype: A read error is possible here, since a much larger clone lies one base away. The chain carries TRBV4-1 and TRBJ2-3; either TRBD1 or TRBD2 may supply D (5 bases each). CDR1 MGHRA and CDR2 YSYEKL come from the germline V gene. The CDR3 spans 15 residues. Trimming stripped 8 bases from V and 1 base from J, with 16 bases between. The DNA for the CDR3 is TGCGCCAGCCGCCCCCGGGGACGTTGCACAGATACGCAGTATTTT. Translation: CASRPRGRCTDTQYF.

The chain couples TRBV5-1 to TRBJ2-2; 8 bases line up with TRBD1. The CDR3 covers 17 residues. The V and J ends lost 4 bases and 1 base, in that order; junction bases with no gene match: 9. Germline CDR1 is SGHRS and CDR2 is YFSETQ. The CDR3 DNA follows: TGCGCCAGCAGCACCGCCGGGACAGGAGGGAACACCGGGGAGCTGTTTTTT. Translating gives CASSTAGTGGNTGELFF. Together with reference TRBV5-1 and TRBJ2-2, the CDR3 gives the full variable domain: KAGVTQTPRYLIKTRGQQVTLSCSPISGHRSVSWYQQTPGQGLQFLFEYFSETQRNKGNFPGRFSGRQFSNSRSEMNVSTLELGDSALYLCASSTAGTGGNTGELFFGEGSRLTVL.

This clonotype was detected many times. V and J are TRBV3-1 and TRBJ2-3; D gene ambiguous. This CDR3 region has 13 residues. CDR1 and CDR2 from the germline V gene are LGHDT and YNNKEL (reference sequence). Trimming removed 1 base from V and 4 bases from J, with 6 bases in between. CDR3 nucleotide sequence: TGTGCCAGCAGCCAAGCAACCCCAGATACGCAGTATTTT. It codes for CASSQATPDTQYF.

This clonotype has at least ten counts. J is TRBJ1-2 and V is TRBV25-1, with TRBD1 as a possible D gene (5 bases). There are 15 residues in the CDR3. The V gene lost 4 bases and the J gene lost 1 base, with 13 bases spanning the gap. Looked up from germline, CDR1 is MGHDK and CDR2 is SYGVNS. Here the CDR3 reads CASSGERDVNYGYTF. The CDR3 DNA follows: TGTGCCAGCAGTGGCGAGAGGGACGTTAACTATGGCTACACCTTC.

The chain joins TRBV12-3 or TRBV12-4 to TRBJ2-4, with 10 bases lining up with TRBD1. There are 15 residues in the CDR3. The junction had 4 bases not matched to a gene; V was cut back by 6 bases and J by 2 bases. This chain's CDR3 is CASRYDRGPKNIQYF. CDR3 bases: TGTGCCAGCAGATATGACAGGGGGCCCAAAAACATTCAGTACTTC.

On this clonotype: One end of the junction varies from germline; a read error may be responsible. This chain links TRBV20-1 with TRBJ2-1; TRBD1 matches at 7 bases. The CDR3 has 14 residues. CDR1 is DFQATT and CDR2 is SNEGSKA in the germline V gene (reference sequence). CDR3 loop: CSAARQGYYTEQFF. In DNA form, the CDR3 reads TGCAGTGCGGCCCGACAGGGCTACTACACTGAGCAGTTCTTC.

This clonotype came up many times. The chain links TRBV4-2 to TRBJ2-3; a possible D gene is TRBD2 (5 bases). The CDR3 length is 17 residues. Between the trimmed V and J ends, which lost 1 base and 1 base, there was a span of 15 bases. Germline V gene sequence: CDR1 LGHNA, CDR2 YNFKEQ. CDR3 loop: CASSQASGGLGTDTQYF. In DNA form, the CDR3 reads TGTGCCAGCAGCCAAGCTAGTGGCGGGTTGGGCACAGATACGCAGTATTTT.

Details on this clonotype: This sequence may be a read error, since a much larger clone differs from it by one base. The rearrangement links TRBV20-1 to TRBJ2-5; weak D call: TRBD2 (6 bases). The CDR3 is made up of 14 amino acids. Germline V lookup: CDR1 DFQATT, CDR2 SNEGSKA (reference sequence). Deletions cut 0 bases from V and 7 bases from J, with 15 bases between. DNA of the CDR3: TGCAGTGCTAGAGATGAGCGGGCTACCGGGACCCAGTACTTC. It codes for CSARDERATGTQYF.

In regard to this clonotype: A much larger clonotype is one base distant, so this may be a read error. This chain links TRBV6-5 with TRBJ2-7; 7 nucleotides align to TRBD1. The CDR3 length is 13 residues. Germline V gene sequence: CDR1 MNHEY, CDR2 SVGAGI. Here the CDR3 DNA reads TGTACCAGCACTGACAGGGTTGCTTTTGGGCAGTACTTC. It codes for CTSTDRVAFGQYF.

This clonotype was seen more than once but under ten times. A clone one base away is much larger, so this may be a read error. The chain has TRBV19 and TRBJ2-5; possible D gene TRBD1, 5 bases. The CDR3 length is 15 residues. V was clipped by 3 bases and J by 7 bases, with 18 bases between them. CDR1 is LNHDA, CDR2 SQIVND, per germline (reference sequence). The CDR3 region is CASSIAGSVWGTQYF. The CDR3 DNA is TGTGCCAGTAGTATTGCAGGGTCGGTTTGGGGGACCCAGTACTTC.

V gene TRBV6-4 combines with J gene TRBJ2-1; 7 bases map to TRBD2. Germline V CDR1 and CDR2: MRHNA, SNTAGT. V lost 3 bases and J lost 3; bases outside the gene matches: 2. The CDR3 contains 14 residues. The DNA for the CDR3 is TGTGCCAGCAGTGAGGGGGGGTTCTACAATGAGCAGTTCTTC. Residues: CASSEGGFYNEQFF.

This clonotype was observed many times. V is TRBV4-2 and J is TRBJ2-5; 15 nucleotides match TRBD2. This CDR3 has 18 amino acids. Germline loops: CDR1 LGHNA, CDR2 YNFKEQ. The V gene end was trimmed by 3 bases and the J gene end by 0 bases; junction bases not matched to a gene: 5. The CDR3 loop reads CASSQAGLAGGDQETQYF. In nucleotides, the CDR3 is TGTGCCAGCAGCCAGGCGGGACTAGCGGGAGGAGACCAAGAGACCCAGTACTTC.

This clonotype has a count of ten or more. The chain carries TRBV19 and TRBJ1-2; D call uncertain. The V end was cut by 0 bases, the J end by 2 bases, with 7 bases between. There are 14 residues in the CDR3. Germline V CDR1 and CDR2: LNHDA, SQIVND (reference sequence). CDR3: CASSIDFLNYGYTF. The CDR3 bases are TGTGCCAGTAGTATAGATTTCCTGAACTATGGCTACACCTTC. Supplemented by reference TRBV19 and TRBJ1-2, the full variable domain reads DGGITQSPKYLFRKEGQNVTLSCEQNLNHDAMYWYRQDPGQGLRLIYYSQIVNDFQKGDIAEGYSVSREKKESFPLTVTSAQKNPTAFYLCASSIDFLNYGYTFGSGTRLTVV.

The chain combines TRBV7-2 with TRBJ1-4; 10 bases map to TRBD1. J gave up 8 bases and V 6 bases, and 9 bases lay outside the gene matches. CDR3 length: 15 amino acids. The germline CDR1 and CDR2 sequences are SGHTA and FQGNSA. CDR3 nucleotide sequence: TGTGCCAGCAGAAGGACAGGGGGTGCCGGGGAAAAACTGTTTTTT. This encodes CASRRTGGAGEKLFF.

In its sample, this clonotype was seen many times. V and J are TRBV12-3 or TRBV12-4 and TRBJ2-7; 15 bases are a match to TRBD2. With V trimmed by 3 bases and J by 3 bases, 6 bases remained unmatched. The CDR3 is 17 amino acids. CDR3 loop: CASSLGTSGGQHYEQYF. The CDR3 bases are TGTGCCAGCAGTTTGGGGACTAGCGGGGGGCAACACTACGAGCAGTACTTC.

The CDR3 is CAISDVQYNEQFF. As DNA, the CDR3 is TGTGCCATCAGTGACGTACAGTACAATGAGCAGTTCTTC. The chain uses TRBV10-3 and TRBJ2-1; the D is unclear. V gave up 3 bases and J gave up 4 bases, with 7 bases separating them. Per the germline V gene, CDR1 is ENHRY and CDR2 is SYGVKD. CDR3 length: 13 amino acids.

At least ten counts were recorded for this clonotype. The chain has TRBV11-3 and TRBJ1-6, with 10 positions matching TRBD1. Unmatched junction bases numbered 5, after V lost 5 bases and J lost 7 bases. The CDR3 runs to 15 residues. Germline CDR1 is SGHNT and CDR2 is YENEEA. CDR3 loop: CASSLGTGANSPLHF. DNA for the CDR3: TGTGCCAGCAGCCTAGGGACAGGGGCAAATTCACCCCTCCACTTT. The variable domain in full, with the rest retrieved from reference TRBV11-3 and TRBJ1-6, is EAGVVQSPRYKIIEKKQPVAFWCNPISGHNTLYWYLQNLGQGPELLIRYENEEAVDDSQLPKDRFSAERLKGVDSTLKIQPAELGDSAVYLCASSLGTGANSPLHFGNGTRLTVT.